Each of the 25 T cell receptor beta chains below was sequenced from the same sample in a study of cytomegalovirus exposure and HLA in healthy donors. PCR used 60 Vbeta primers and 13 Jbeta primers. Sequencing used immunoSEQ multiplex PCR; TCRdb keeps in-frame clones, though not all of them. The specimen's table records fewer than 250,000 clones. The sample was PBMCs. Receptors were obtained from a woman in her 30s in good health and CMV-seropositive.

The V and J genes are TRBV10-3 and TRBJ2-1; 8 bases map to TRBD2. Germline CDR1 reads ENHRY; CDR2 reads SYGVKD. The CDR3 has 15 amino acids. V shed 3 bases and J 7 bases; nucleotides not matched to a gene: 8. CDR3 in amino acids: CAISDIAGQKNEQFF. The CDR3 nucleotides read TGTGCCATCAGTGATATAGCGGGGCAAAAGAATGAGCAGTTCTTC.

The rearrangement links TRBV4-1 to TRBJ2-2; TRBD2 is a possible D gene (7 bases). Trimming shortened V by 0 bases and J by 7 bases, and 18 bases separated the two germline ends. Germline V CDR1 and CDR2: MGHRA, YSYEKL. The CDR3 runs 17 residues. In DNA, the CDR3 is TGCGCCAGCAGCCAAGACCCCCTGGGGGGGCCCCGCGGGGAGCTGTTTTTT. Amino acids: CASSQDPLGGPRGELFF.

V is TRBV12-5 and J is TRBJ1-2, with D perhaps TRBD1 (6 bases). CDR3 length: 14 amino acids. The germline V gene has CDR1 LGHNT and CDR2 FRNRAP. The ends were cut back, 4 bases at V and 4 bases at J, with 13 bases in the middle. In DNA, the CDR3 is TGTGCTAGTGGTTCCGGGACATGGGCCTATGGCTACACCTTC. It translates to CASGSGTWAYGYTF.

The chain couples TRBV11-3 to TRBJ2-3, with 7 nucleotides matching TRBD1. The CDR3 extends over 15 amino acids. The ends lost 5 bases at V and 0 bases at J; junction bases unmatched: 5. Germline V CDR1 and CDR2: SGHNT, YENEEA. CDR3 sequence (DNA): TGTGCCAGCAGCCCTGGACAGGCTAGCACAGATACGCAGTATTTT. Translated: CASSPGQASTDTQYF.

This chain connects TRBV27 to TRBJ2-7, with 14 bases lining up with TRBD2. With V trimmed by 7 bases and J by 1 base, 24 bases remained unmatched. Germline V gene lookup returns CDR1 MNHEY and CDR2 SMNVEV (reference sequence). This CDR3 contains 22 residues. The CDR3 nucleotides read TGTGCCAGCACCCGAAGCTGGGCAGGACCGGGACTAGCGGGAGATCGATCCTACGAGCAGTACTTC. Translation: CASTRSWAGPGLAGDRSYEQYF.

The V call is TRBV9, the J call TRBJ1-1; the D is unclear. Germline V gene data show CDR1 as SGDLS and CDR2 as YYNGEE. CDR3 length: 14 amino acids. Trimming removed 0 bases at V and 4 bases at J, with 10 bases between. CDR3 loop: CASSVEEGITEAFF. CDR3 coding DNA: TGTGCCAGCAGCGTAGAGGAGGGAATCACTGAAGCTTTCTTT. The complete variable domain, with remaining parts taken from reference TRBV9 and TRBJ1-1, reads DSGVTQTPKHLITATGQRVTLRCSPRSGDLSVYWYQQSLDQGLQFLIQYYNGEERAKGNILERFSAQQFPDLHSELNLSSLELGDSALYFCASSVEEGITEAFFGQGTRLTVV.

The chain uses TRBV28 and TRBJ2-1; 13 positions agree with TRBD2. V dropped 5 bases and J dropped 15; count of bases not matched to a gene: 7. CDR1 and CDR2 (germline): MDHEN, SYDVKM. The CDR3 covers 13 residues. As DNA, the CDR3 is TGTGCCAGCAGTAAAACTAGCGGGAGGGGGGCGTTCTTC. Amino acid sequence: CASSKTSGRGAFF.

This chain links TRBV28 with TRBJ2-2, with D maybe TRBD1 (6 bases). The CDR3 has 14 amino acids. Between the trimmed V and J ends, which lost 3 bases and 4 bases, there was a span of 9 bases. Germline-derived CDR1 and CDR2 are MDHEN and SYDVKM. This chain's CDR3 is CASSFPGVTGELFF. The CDR3 bases are TGTGCCAGCAGTTTTCCAGGGGTCACCGGGGAGCTGTTTTTT. Filled out from reference TRBV28 and TRBJ2-2, the complete variable domain reads DVKVTQSSRYLVKRTGEKVFLECVQDMDHENMFWYRQDPGLGLRLIYFSYDVKMKEKGDIPEGYSVSREKKERFSLILESASTNQTSMYLCASSFPGVTGELFFGEGSRLTVL.

The genes are TRBV7-2 and TRBJ2-3; 8 nucleotides match TRBD2. The CDR3 spans 14 residues. The germline V gene encodes CDR1 SGHTA and CDR2 FQGNSA. V lost 5 bases and J lost 4; bases outside the gene matches: 5. The CDR3 nucleotides are TGTGCCAGCAGCCGAGGACTAGCAGCAGATACGCAGTATTTT. It yields the protein CASSRGLAADTQYF. Together with reference TRBV7-2 and TRBJ2-3, the CDR3 gives the full variable domain: GAGVSQSPSNKVTEKGKDVELRCDPISGHTALYWYRQSLGQGLEFLIYFQGNSAPDKSGLPSDRFSAERTGGSVSTLTIQRTQQEDSAVYLCASSRGLAADTQYFGPGTRLTVL.

The chain employs TRBV21-1 and TRBJ2-5; TRBD2 is the table's D call, not checked against the DNA. TRBV21-1 is a documented pseudogene. The CDR3 is made up of 18 amino acids. CDR3 DNA sequence: TGTGCCAGCAGCAAAGAGCGAGGAGCCGCCAAATACGGGGAGACCCAGTACTTC. This encodes CASSKERGAAKYGETQYF.

This sequence joins TRBV10-2 and TRBJ2-5; 7 bases match TRBD2. CDR3 length: 16 amino acids. Per the germline V gene, CDR1 is WSHSY and CDR2 is SAAADI. V dropped 6 bases and J dropped 5; count of bases not matched to a gene: 15. As DNA, the CDR3 is TGCGCCAGCAGGGGTGCGGTGGGCGGGAGAAGGGAGACCCAGTACTTC. Protein: CASRGAVGGRRETQYF.

This chain joins TRBV19 and TRBJ1-2; D may be TRBD1 (5 bases). CDR3 length: 13 amino acids. Trimming cost V 10 bases and J 5 bases, with 17 bases left between them. The germline CDR1 and CDR2 sequences are LNHDA and SQIVND (reference sequence). In DNA form, the CDR3 reads TGTGCCACGAAGTTGGGGCAGAAATATGGCTACACCTTC. It is translated as CATKLGQKYGYTF.

The gene calls are TRBV11-2 and TRBJ1-1; no clear D gene. V was trimmed by 4 bases and J by 1 base, leaving 10 bases between them. This CDR3 spans 14 amino acids. Germline CDR1 and CDR2: SGHAT and FQNNGV. The CDR3 loop reads CASSSVTENTEAFF. The DNA of the CDR3 is TGTGCCAGCAGCTCCGTGACTGAGAACACTGAAGCTTTCTTT.

This chain joins TRBV6-1 and TRBJ1-1; 7 bases match TRBD1. Germline CDR1 is MNHNS and CDR2 is SASEGT. There are 16 residues in the CDR3. V dropped 2 bases and J dropped 3; count of bases not matched to a gene: 9. The chain's CDR3 is CASSEPQTGLDTEAFF. The CDR3 region has the DNA TGTGCCAGCAGTGAACCCCAGACAGGGTTGGACACTGAAGCTTTCTTT.

The V gene is TRBV7-2, the J gene TRBJ2-2; the match to TRBD1 covers 9 bases. The CDR3 runs to 17 residues. V dropped 1 base and J dropped 7; count of bases not matched to a gene: 10. Germline V gene data show CDR1 as SGHTA and CDR2 as FQGNSA. The CDR3 is CASSLDPATGGFGELFF. CDR3 DNA: TGTGCCAGCAGCTTAGATCCTGCGACAGGGGGTTTCGGGGAGCTGTTTTTT.

In the case of this clone: The junction differs from germline at one of its ends, possibly a read error. The chain recombines TRBV7-8 with TRBJ1-1; D perhaps matches TRBD1 (5 bases). Germline V gene data show CDR1 as SGHVS and CDR2 as FQNEAQ. This CDR3 is 14 amino acids long. The CDR3 DNA sequence: TGTGCCAGCAACTTAATTGGGGGGGACACTGAAGCTTTCTTT. It codes for CASNLIGGDTEAFF.

The chain has TRBV19 and TRBJ1-5, with TRBD1 matching 10 bases. The CDR3 sequence is 15 residues long. Per germline, CDR1 LNHDA and CDR2 SQIVND (reference sequence). V lost 4 bases and J lost 6; bases outside the gene matches: 6. The CDR3 nucleotides read TGTGCCAGTAGTACCGGGACAGGGGTCTTTCAGCCCCAGCATTTT. The encoded protein is CASSTGTGVFQPQHF.

The rearrangement joins TRBV5-1 to TRBJ2-5; 7 positions match TRBD1. The J segment lost 0 bases and the V segment lost 3 bases, leaving 2 bases of the junction unmatched. Germline assignment: CDR1 SGHRS and CDR2 YFSETQ. The CDR3 spans 14 residues. The CDR3 region has the DNA TGCGCCAGCAGCTCTCAGGGGGACCAAGAGACCCAGTACTTC. It encodes CASSSQGDQETQYF.

The genes are TRBV7-2 and TRBJ2-1; possible D gene TRBD1, 6 bases. The CDR3 has 12 amino acids. The V end lost 5 bases, the J end lost 10 bases, and 12 bases lay between the germline ends. CDR1 and CDR2 from the germline V gene are SGHTA and FQGNSA. The CDR3 coding sequence is TGTGCCAGCAGCGGGGGCATAGTAGAGCAGTTCTTC. It codes for CASSGGIVEQFF.

The rearrangement links TRBV5-1 to TRBJ2-1; D may be TRBD1 (5 bases). The germline V gene encodes CDR1 SGHRS and CDR2 YFSETQ. This CDR3 comprises 16 residues. Trimming shortened V by 0 bases and J by 0 bases, and 10 bases separated the two germline ends. CDR3 DNA: TGCGCCAGCAGCTTGGCAGGGCGAAGCTCCTACAATGAGCAGTTCTTC. Protein: CASSLAGRSSYNEQFF.

V usage is TRBV5-1 and J usage is TRBJ2-7; 7 nucleotides agree with TRBD2. Germline loops: CDR1 SGHRS, CDR2 YFSETQ. The V gene end was trimmed by 6 bases and the J gene end by 6 bases; junction bases not matched to a gene: 6. The CDR3 totals 12 residues. The CDR3 nucleotides read TGCGCCAGCACGGGCGGGAGTGGCGAGCAGTACTTC. Its translation is CASTGGSGEQYF.

The chain combines TRBV6-5 with TRBJ1-3, with D possibly TRBD1 on 5 matching bases. The CDR3 runs 16 residues. V gave up 0 bases and J gave up 8 bases, with 17 bases separating them. Germline CDR1 MNHEY, CDR2 SVGAGI. CDR3 DNA sequence: TGTGCCAGCAGTTACTCGACTTTGGGGGGTGTGGACACCATATATTTT. Its translation: CASSYSTLGGVDTIYF.

The V call is TRBV9, the J call TRBJ2-3; TRBD2 aligns across 9 bases. CDR1 is SGDLS and CDR2 is YYNGEE in the germline V gene. The CDR3 is 21 amino acids. J lost 2 bases, V lost 0 bases, and 19 bases had no gene match. CDR3 residues: CASSVAFFGGLAGEPTDTQYF. The CDR3 DNA is TGTGCCAGCAGCGTAGCTTTCTTCGGGGGGTTAGCGGGAGAACCCACAGATACGCAGTATTTT.

J is TRBJ2-3 and V is TRBV29-1, with 9 bases identical to TRBD1. There are 14 residues in the CDR3. J was trimmed by 1 base and V by 4 bases; bases with no gene match: 3. Germline CDR1 reads SQVTM; CDR2 reads ANQGSEA. CDR3 DNA sequence: TGCAGCGTTGCCCGGACAGGGGGCACAGATACGCAGTATTTT. This codes for CSVARTGGTDTQYF.

The gene calls are TRBV18 and TRBJ1-1, with 10 bases lining up with TRBD1. Trimming cost V 8 bases and J 5 bases; bases outside gene matches: 14. The germline CDR1 and CDR2 sequences are KGHSH and LQKENI. The CDR3 runs to 16 residues. This chain's CDR3 is CASPEIDRGQDTEAFF. Written as DNA, the CDR3 is TGTGCCAGCCCTGAAATTGACAGGGGGCAGGATACTGAAGCTTTCTTT.